The entry below describes one T cell receptor (beta chain). What it recognizes is unknown. This specimen comes from a study of T cell responses to AZD1222 COVID-19 vaccine. Points from the study as a whole: Repertoires were obtained only post-peak T cell response. Only 5 or 6 people who got AZD1222 tested seropositive at baseline. The reported proportion of spike-specific TCRs targeting unmutated variant regions was nearly half.

This CDR3 is built from 14 residues. Between the trimmed V and J ends, which lost 7 bases and 8 bases, there was a span of 20 bases. The V gene's germline CDR1 is SNHLY and CDR2 FYNNEI. TCRdb's table, derived via immunoSEQ multiplex PCR, lists solely in-frame clones and lacks some. This repertoire shows about 100,000 clones, 70% to 90% found once; its top ten account for under 4.5%. Sequenced here: peripheral blood, sampled on day 0 of MenACWY control vaccination. The J gene is TRBJ1-2, the V gene TRBV2, with unresolved D. This clonotype was sampled from an adult in good health. The CDR3 nucleotides read TGTGCCAGCACCCTGAACAGAGAGCCGGTCGGCTACACCTTC. Translation: CASTLNREPVGYTF.